The sequence of this T cell receptor beta chain was determined in a study of PD-1 blockade in classical Hodgkin lymphoma. The germline V and J ends were trimmed by 5 bases and 0 bases, with 7 bases remaining between them. The germline gives CDR1 LNHDA, CDR2 SQIVND (reference sequence). The CDR3 totals 13 residues. To note about this clone: Its antigen is not identified.

Profiling relied on immunoSEQ multiplex PCR, and the TCRdb table lists in-frame clones only, not all of them. Among around 91,000 clones listed, about 89% were seen once. Study-wide results and limits: Significantly greater TCR diversity emerged by C4D1 in CD4+ cells but not CD8+ cells. Reported baseline diversity: healthy donors highest, relapsed/refractory patients lowest. Patients with a complete response exhibited baseline diversity comparable to newly diagnosed patients.

After autologous stem cell transplantation all patients relapsed, and prior brentuximab vedotin exposure differed between cohorts. This chain links TRBV19 with TRBJ1-1; D is undetermined. Source: peripheral blood mononuclear cells (PBMCs), taken at baseline. The sequence was collected from a human donor with classical Hodgkin lymphoma. This CDR3 is CASSVLMNTEAFF. CDR3 nucleotide sequence: TGTGCCAGTAGTGTACTAATGAACACTGAAGCTTTCTTT. Filled out from reference TRBV19 and TRBJ1-1, the complete variable domain reads DGGITQSPKYLFRKEGQNVTLSCEQNLNHDAMYWYRQDPGQGLRLIYYSQIVNDFQKGDIAEGYSVSREKKESFPLTVTSAQKNPTAFYLCASSVLMNTEAFFGQGTRLTVV.